This TCR beta chain was identified in a study of cytomegalovirus exposure and HLA in healthy donors. Overall study findings and caveats: Available immune exposure information covered CMV serostatus only.

On this clone: Antigen unknown.

Germline CDR1 SGHRS, CDR2 YFSETQ. V lost 4 bases and J 4 bases, leaving 11 bases between the germline ends. The CDR3 has 13 residues. Each of the donors was a healthy bone marrow donor. 60 Vbeta and 13 Jbeta primers were used in PCR. Under the authors' procedure: In a later analysis, about 9.9 million of some 80 million unique beta chains occurred in at least two donors. TCRdb's copy holds only in-frame clones and misses some; the assay was immunoSEQ multiplex PCR. That table furnishes V, J and clone size, whereas the DNA furnished D and trimming. The sample lists about 110,000 clones; roughly four fifths were seen once.

Sequencing was carried out using PBMCs. The source of this sequence is a man aged 45 to 65 in good health and CMV-seronegative. The chain recombines TRBV5-1 with TRBJ1-1; D not certain. The CDR3 region is CASSPLMATEAFF. The CDR3 region has the DNA TGCGCCAGCAGCCCGCTTATGGCCACTGAAGCTTTCTTT.